These T cell receptor beta chains were read from a single sample in a study of blood T cells in healthy people across ages. Each CDR3 protein gets one entry after TCRdb re-called the 5' RACE reads with MiXCR. The top ten clones hold 15% of a sample with 550,000 to 800,000 distinct CDR3 sequences, about a third of them seen once. Sequenced material: blood. Source of these receptors: an elderly woman in good health. Both conserved end residues are part of each CDR3. D genes are given only for firm matches. Expanded clones get a size class; other rows say once, few or many, or leave the size out.

CDR3: CASSPDSNEQFF; DNA: TGTGCCAGCAGTCCCGACTCCAATGAGCAGTTCTTC; V: TRBV6-2/TRBV6-3; size: many; J: TRBJ2-1; D: -
CDR3: CASSLPGPNPYEQYF; DNA: TGTGCCAGCAGCTTGCCGGGGCCCAATCCCTACGAGCAGTACTTC; V: TRBV7-2; size: -; J: TRBJ2-7; D: -
CDR3: CASSLGGASGAETQYF; DNA: TGTGCTAGCAGCTTAGGGGGGGCCTCTGGGGCTGAGACCCAGTACTTC; V: TRBV7-7; size: -; J: TRBJ2-5; D: -
CDR3: CASSLAPNQETQYF; DNA: TGTGCCAGCAGCTTAGCGCCTAACCAAGAGACCCAGTACTTC; V: TRBV7-9; size: -; J: TRBJ2-5; D: -
CDR3: CSAIRQGSYGYTF; DNA: TGCAGTGCTATACGACAGGGGAGCTATGGCTACACCTTC; V: TRBV20-1; size: -; J: TRBJ1-2; D: TRBD1
CDR3: CASSRNLGQHIYEQYF; DNA: TGTGCCAGCAGCCGAAACTTGGGACAGCACATCTACGAGCAGTACTTC; V: TRBV7-9; size: many; J: TRBJ2-7; D: TRBD1
CDR3: CSVPGQSSNQPQHF; DNA: TGCAGCGTACCGGGACAGTCTAGCAATCAGCCCCAGCATTTT; V: TRBV29-1; size: many; J: TRBJ1-5; D: TRBD1
CDR3: CASSSLFGQEETQYF; DNA: TGTGCCAGCAGCTCCTTATTTGGACAAGAAGAGACCCAGTACTTC; V: TRBV11-3; size: -; J: TRBJ2-5; D: -
CDR3: CASTSGGGNYGYTF; DNA: TGTGCCAGCACCTCAGGGGGGGGCAACTATGGCTACACCTTC; V: TRBV5-5; size: many; J: TRBJ1-2; D: TRBD1
CDR3: CSARDQGQGYYGYTF; DNA: TGCAGTGCTAGAGATCAAGGACAGGGCTACTATGGCTACACCTTC; V: TRBV20-1; size: few; J: TRBJ1-2; D: TRBD1
CDR3: CASSPFGVGSYEQYF; DNA: TGTGCCAGCTCACCATTCGGGGTAGGATCCTACGAGCAGTACTTC; V: TRBV18; size: few; J: TRBJ2-7; D: -
CDR3: CASSEPGQGGNEQYF; DNA: TGTGCCAGCAGTGAACCGGGACAGGGGGGTAACGAGCAGTACTTC; V: TRBV2; size: -; J: TRBJ2-7; D: TRBD1
CDR3: CASRRDSGFDDEQYF; DNA: TGTGCCAGCAGACGCGATAGCGGGTTTGATGATGAGCAGTACTTC; V: TRBV6-2/TRBV6-3; size: -; J: TRBJ2-5; D: TRBD2
CDR3: CASSWEETQYF; DNA: TGTGCCAGCAGCTGGGAGGAGACGCAGTATTTT; V: TRBV9; size: many; J: TRBJ2-3; D: -
CDR3: CASSLNAEQYF; DNA: TGTGCCAGCAGTTTAAATGCCGAGCAGTACTTC; V: TRBV28; size: -; J: TRBJ2-7; D: -
CDR3: CSARDQQDRGGGKNIQYF; DNA: TGCAGTGCTAGAGATCAACAGGACCGCGGGGGAGGCAAAAACATTCAGTACTTC; V: TRBV20-1; size: many; J: TRBJ2-4; D: TRBD2
CDR3: CSARAPLGAGDTQYF; DNA: TGCAGTGCTAGAGCTCCGCTAGGGGCAGGGGATACGCAGTATTTT; V: TRBV20-1; size: many; J: TRBJ2-3; D: -
CDR3: CASKPKVAGNNEQFF; DNA: TGTGCCAGCAAGCCCAAAGTAGCGGGAAACAATGAGCAGTTCTTC; V: TRBV6-6; size: -; J: TRBJ2-1; D: TRBD2
CDR3: CASSLRRTSGGANEQFF; DNA: TGTGCCAGCAGCTTACGCCGAACTAGCGGGGGGGCAAATGAGCAGTTCTTC; V: TRBV7-2; size: many; J: TRBJ2-1; D: TRBD2
CDR3: CASSIKFDRGVETQYF; DNA: TGTGCCAGTAGTATAAAGTTCGACAGGGGGGTCGAGACCCAGTACTTC; V: TRBV19; size: few; J: TRBJ2-5; D: TRBD1
CDR3: CASSLTQGNNQPQHF; DNA: TGTGCCAGCAGTTTAACACAGGGTAACAATCAGCCCCAGCATTTT; V: TRBV28; size: -; J: TRBJ1-5; D: -
CDR3: CASSLSSGTYNEQFF; DNA: TGTGCCAGCAGCTTATCCAGCGGTACCTACAATGAGCAGTTCTTC; V: TRBV7-3; size: few; J: TRBJ2-1; D: -
CDR3: CASSLGDADYGYTF; DNA: TGTGCCAGCAGCCTAGGGGACGCGGATTATGGCTACACCTTC; V: TRBV7-3; size: few; J: TRBJ1-2; D: -
CDR3: CAWSVGLSSRNYGYTF; DNA: TGTGCCTGGAGTGTGGGGCTGTCCTCGAGAAACTATGGCTACACCTTC; V: TRBV30; size: -; J: TRBJ1-2; D: -
CDR3: CASSPGLAGRTDTQYF; DNA: TGTGCCAGCAGTCCCGGACTAGCGGGGCGCACAGATACGCAGTATTTT; V: TRBV7-2; size: many; J: TRBJ2-3; D: TRBD2
CDR3: CASSVAGEISTDTQYF; DNA: TGTGCCAGCAGCGTCGCAGGGGAAATTTCCACAGATACGCAGTATTTT; V: TRBV9; size: many; J: TRBJ2-3; D: -